These 20 T cell receptor beta chains came from one sample sequenced in a study of OX40 agonist ivuxolimab in advanced cancers. The method was immunoSEQ multiplex PCR; TCRdb's version includes in-frame clones alone and lacks a portion of them. The sample yields about 62,000 clones, 88% seen once. Sequences were derived from CD4+ or CD8+ T cells sorted from blood, sampled in a trial of the OX40 agonist ivuxolimab. Source of these receptors: an adult with an advanced solid tumor such as melanoma, head and neck, liver or kidney cancer.

The rearrangement uses TRBV12-5 and TRBJ2-5; the match to TRBD2 covers 10 bases. J was trimmed by 5 bases and V by 0 bases; bases with no gene match: 18. Per the germline V gene, CDR1 is LGHNT and CDR2 is FRNRAP. This CDR3 has 20 residues. For the CDR3, the DNA is TGTGCTAGTGGTTTGGTACTCTCCAGTTCAAGCGGGAGGGCCACGGAGACCCAGTACTTC. The encoded protein is CASGLVLSSSSGRATETQYF. Full variable domain (rest looked up from reference TRBV12-5 and TRBJ2-5): DARVTQTPRHKVTEMGQEVTMRCQPILGHNTVFWYRQTMMQGLELLAYFRNRAPLDDSGMPKDRFSAEMPDATLATLKIQPSEPRDSAVYFCASGLVLSSSSGRATETQYFGPGTRLLVL.

This chain uses TRBV7-6 with TRBJ2-5, with 13 bases identical to TRBD2. Germline V CDR1 and CDR2: SGHVS, FNYEAQ. This CDR3 contains 16 residues. After removal of 1 base from V and 5 bases from J, the junction contained 4 bases not matched to a gene. CDR3 in DNA: TGTGCCAGCAGCTTAGGGGGGACTAGCGGGAAGGAGACCCAGTACTTC. It encodes CASSLGGTSGKETQYF.

This chain joins TRBV2 and TRBJ1-5, with 7 bases that match TRBD1. Germline loops: CDR1 SNHLY, CDR2 FYNNEI. The CDR3 has 15 residues. Trimming cost V 4 bases and J 6 bases; bases outside gene matches: 9. Here the CDR3 reads CASSGLQGRGQPQHF. The CDR3 coding sequence is TGTGCCAGCAGTGGTTTACAGGGGCGAGGTCAGCCCCAGCATTTT.

This sequence joins TRBV12-5 and TRBJ2-7; TRBD2 might be the D (5 bases). The germline V and J ends were trimmed by 3 bases and 0 bases, with 9 bases remaining between them. The length of the CDR3 is 14 residues. Germline-derived CDR1 and CDR2 are LGHNT and FRNRAP. This CDR3 is CASGFRLTSYEQYF. In DNA form, the CDR3 reads TGTGCTAGTGGTTTCCGACTAACCTCCTACGAGCAGTACTTC.

The genes are TRBV10-3 and TRBJ2-5; D is possibly TRBD1 (6 bases). Trimming left V 6 bases short and J 1 base short, with 12 bases between. Looked up from germline, CDR1 is ENHRY and CDR2 is SYGVKD. The CDR3 loop spans 14 amino acids. CDR3 DNA sequence: TGTGCCATCAGCAAAACAGGGATCCAAGAGACCCAGTACTTC. The encoded protein is CAISKTGIQETQYF.

The V gene is TRBV18, the J gene TRBJ1-1; D not certain. V lost 6 bases, J lost 5 bases, and 13 bases lay in between. The CDR3 spans 13 residues. Looked up from germline, CDR1 is KGHSH and CDR2 is LQKENI. This chain's CDR3 is CASSPRDGTEAFF. The CDR3 DNA reads TGTGCCAGCTCGCCCCGAGATGGTACTGAAGCTTTCTTT.

V usage is TRBV5-1 and J usage is TRBJ1-4, with 11 bases lining up with TRBD1. The germline V gene has CDR1 SGHRS and CDR2 YFSETQ. The CDR3 has 15 residues. The J segment lost 7 bases and the V segment lost 4 bases, leaving 6 bases of the junction unmatched. As DNA, the CDR3 is TGCGCCAGCAGCACCGGGACAGGGGGATCTGAAAAACTGTTTTTT. It codes for CASSTGTGGSEKLFF. The full variable domain, its missing parts supplied by reference TRBV5-1 and TRBJ1-4, is KAGVTQTPRYLIKTRGQQVTLSCSPISGHRSVSWYQQTPGQGLQFLFEYFSETQRNKGNFPGRFSGRQFSNSRSEMNVSTLELGDSALYLCASSTGTGGSEKLFFGSGTQLSVL.

The rearrangement uses TRBV19 and TRBJ2-5; 7 nucleotides agree with TRBD1. The CDR3 spans 15 residues. Germline values: CDR1 LNHDA, CDR2 SQIVND (reference sequence). The junction had 6 bases not matched to a gene; V was cut back by 3 bases and J by 2 bases. This CDR3 reads CASSILGQKQETQYF. DNA for the CDR3: TGTGCCAGTAGTATTTTGGGACAGAAACAAGAGACCCAGTACTTC. Full variable domain (rest looked up from reference TRBV19 and TRBJ2-5): DGGITQSPKYLFRKEGQNVTLSCEQNLNHDAMYWYRQDPGQGLRLIYYSQIVNDFQKGDIAEGYSVSREKKESFPLTVTSAQKNPTAFYLCASSILGQKQETQYFGPGTRLLVL.

The rearrangement uses TRBV13 and TRBJ2-5, with D perhaps TRBD1 or TRBD2 (7 bases each). Per germline, CDR1 PRHDT and CDR2 FYEKMQ (reference sequence). The CDR3 runs 14 residues. The V gene lost 4 bases and the J gene lost 4 bases, with 13 bases spanning the gap. The CDR3 coding sequence is TGTGCCAGCAGCTCCGCAGGGGGGGCAGAGACCCAGTACTTC. It codes for CASSSAGGAETQYF.

This clone was seen a few times. The V and J genes are TRBV29-1 and TRBJ1-1; 7 nucleotides match TRBD1. The CDR3 runs 12 residues. The V segment lost 0 bases and the J segment 11 bases; nucleotides outside the gene matches: 6. Germline CDR1 SQVTM, CDR2 ANQGSEA. The CDR3 DNA follows: TGCAGCGTTGAAGATGACAGGGCAGGGGCTTTCTTT. Protein sequence: CSVEDDRAGAFF.

The chain employs TRBV27 and TRBJ1-2; TRBD1 matches 8 bases. CDR1 is MNHEY and CDR2 is SMNVEV in the germline V gene (reference sequence). The CDR3 runs 14 residues. After removal of 6 bases from V and 4 bases from J, the junction contained 7 bases not matched to a gene. The CDR3 loop is CASRLTDRAYGYTF. The CDR3 nucleotides read TGTGCCAGCAGGCTGACGGACAGGGCCTATGGCTACACCTTC.

This chain uses TRBV13 with TRBJ1-2; D gene uncertain. The CDR3 length is 13 residues. Germline V CDR1 and CDR2: PRHDT, FYEKMQ (reference sequence). The V gene lost 9 bases and the J gene lost 2 bases, with 13 bases spanning the gap. The CDR3 here is CASDASRNYGYTF. CDR3 DNA sequence: TGTGCCAGTGACGCTTCCCGAAACTATGGCTACACCTTC.

The J gene is TRBJ1-2, the V gene TRBV6-5; 12 positions match TRBD1. V shed 2 bases, J shed 5 bases, and the junction held 6 bases outside the gene matches. Germline assignment: CDR1 MNHEY and CDR2 SVGAGI. CDR3 length equals 16 residues. DNA for the CDR3: TGTGCCAGCAGTTACCGGGGGACAGGGGGCTCGTATGGCTACACCTTC. The encoded protein is CASSYRGTGGSYGYTF.

The chain uses TRBV15 and TRBJ2-3; 7 nucleotides line up with TRBD2. The germline V gene has CDR1 LNHNV and CDR2 YYDKDF (reference sequence). The CDR3 consists of 18 residues. Trimming took 0 bases from V and 1 from J; bases not matched to a gene: 10. In DNA form, the CDR3 reads TGTGCCACCAGCAGAGATCTCGGCGGGAGCGTTGGCACAGATACGCAGTATTTT. It specifies CATSRDLGGSVGTDTQYF.

The V and J genes are TRBV11-3 and TRBJ2-7; 11 nucleotides agree with TRBD1. In germline, CDR1 is SGHNT, CDR2 YENEEA. Losses at the gene ends were 1 base for V and 7 bases for J; bases not matched to a gene: 6. The CDR3 has 15 residues. CDR3 region: CASSLAGQGAGEQYF. The CDR3 DNA is TGTGCCAGCAGCTTAGCAGGACAGGGGGCGGGAGAGCAGTACTTC.

Comment on this clone: This CDR3 is also generated by other DNA sequences in the sample. This chain joins TRBV6-5 and TRBJ2-5; D unresolved. With 0 bases removed from V and 1 base from J, the gap between germline ends came to 12 bases. Germline values: CDR1 MNHEY, CDR2 SVGAGI. The CDR3 extends over 16 amino acids. This chain's CDR3 is CASSYSNSGSQETQYF. In DNA, the CDR3 is TGTGCCAGCAGTTACTCGAACTCGGGCAGCCAAGAGACCCAGTACTTC.

The chain couples TRBV6-5 to TRBJ2-1; D tentatively reads TRBD1 or TRBD2 (5 bases each). This CDR3 contains 15 residues. Germline V gives CDR1 MNHEY, CDR2 SVGAGI. The ends were cut back, 0 bases at V and 3 bases at J, with 9 bases in the middle. The CDR3: CASSYSGTNYNEQFF. CDR3 DNA: TGTGCCAGCAGTTACTCCGGGACGAACTACAATGAGCAGTTCTTC.

The rearrangement joins TRBV16 to TRBJ2-3; possibly TRBD1 for D (5 bases). V lost 2 bases, J lost 4 bases, and 10 bases lay in between. The CDR3 covers 14 residues. CDR1 is KGHSY and CDR2 is FQNENV in the germline V gene. CDR3 sequence (DNA): TGTGCCAGCAGCCAACGCAGGGATGCAGATACGCAGTATTTT. Its protein is CASSQRRDADTQYF.

V usage is TRBV29-1 and J usage is TRBJ1-2; 8 bases map to TRBD1. From germline, CDR1 is SQVTM and CDR2 ANQGSEA. The CDR3 extends over 13 amino acids. The V segment lost 4 bases and the J segment 5 bases; nucleotides outside the gene matches: 6. The CDR3, as DNA: TGCAGCGTTGGCATACAGGGGGGGTATGGCTACACCTTC. Residues: CSVGIQGGYGYTF.

This chain uses TRBV7-9 with TRBJ2-7; no reliable D call. The CDR3 has 14 residues. From germline, CDR1 is SEHNR and CDR2 FQNEAQ (reference sequence). Trimming left V 5 bases short and J 7 bases short, with 18 bases between. The CDR3 sequence: CASSPIAQLWEQYF. Written as DNA, the CDR3 is TGTGCCAGCAGCCCTATAGCTCAACTGTGGGAGCAGTACTTC.